Listed here are 28 T cell receptor beta chains from one sample, sequenced in a study of OX40 agonist ivuxolimab in advanced cancers. Sequenced by immunoSEQ multiplex PCR; TCRdb stores in-frame clones only, minus some. The sample lists 80,000 or so clones; 86% were seen once. The material sequenced was CD4+ or CD8+ T cells sorted from blood, taken in a trial of the OX40 agonist ivuxolimab. The receptors come from an adult with an advanced solid tumor such as melanoma, head and neck, liver or kidney cancer.

This chain uses TRBV27 with TRBJ1-2, with 7 bases lining up with TRBD1. With V trimmed by 8 bases and J by 8 bases, 11 bases remained unmatched. The CDR3 loop spans 13 amino acids. The germline V gene encodes CDR1 MNHEY and CDR2 SMNVEV (reference sequence). In DNA form, the CDR3 reads TGTGCCAGCGGAGTCCAGGGGGTGAAAGGCTACACCTTC. Protein product: CASGVQGVKGYTF.

The chain joins TRBV19 to TRBJ1-2; D unresolved. V shed 6 bases and J shed 8 bases, with 13 bases lying between them. The germline V gene encodes CDR1 LNHDA and CDR2 SQIVND (reference sequence). The CDR3 contains 12 residues. The CDR3 is CASRYGVEGYTF. In DNA, the CDR3 is TGTGCCAGTAGGTACGGGGTGGAAGGCTACACCTTC.

The rearrangement joins TRBV19 to TRBJ1-5, with TRBD1 identical over 9 bases. The germline gives CDR1 LNHDA, CDR2 SQIVND (reference sequence). Trimming at V came to 1 base and at J to 3 bases, leaving 7 bases not matched to a gene. The CDR3 is 17 amino acids. The CDR3 protein is CASSIGSQGADNQPQHF. CDR3 nucleotides: TGTGCCAGTAGTATAGGTTCACAGGGGGCCGACAATCAGCCCCAGCATTTT.

The chain is built from TRBV5-6 and TRBJ2-5, with D maybe TRBD2 (6 bases). The CDR3 loop spans 13 amino acids. With 6 bases removed from V and 2 bases from J, the gap between germline ends came to 11 bases. From germline, CDR1 is SGHDT and CDR2 YYEEEE. Written as DNA, the CDR3 is TGTGCCAGCACCGAGGCGGGGCAAGAGACCCAGTACTTC. Residues: CASTEAGQETQYF.

The DNA for the CDR3 is TGCGCCAGCAGCTACCGGGGGGGAGCTTTCTTT. Translating gives CASSYRGGAFF. V usage is TRBV5-1 and J usage is TRBJ1-1, with TRBD1 as a possible D gene (5 bases). The CDR3 is made up of 11 amino acids. Per the germline V gene, CDR1 is SGHRS and CDR2 is YFSETQ. Trimming stripped 3 bases from V and 10 bases from J, with 10 bases between.

This clone was recorded only once. The chain combines TRBV5-1 with TRBJ2-7; D may be TRBD1 or TRBD2 (5 bases each). Germline V gene data show CDR1 as SGHRS and CDR2 as YFSETQ. The CDR3 covers 14 residues. The ends were cut back, 4 bases at V and 2 bases at J, with 13 bases in the middle. The CDR3 coding sequence is TGCGCCAGCAGCCCCGGTGGGGGTACCTACGAGCAGTACTTC. As protein: CASSPGGGTYEQYF.

The rearrangement uses TRBV30 and TRBJ2-7, with 9 nucleotides matching TRBD1. The CDR3 extends over 15 amino acids. With 3 bases clipped from V and 7 bases from J, the junction kept 13 bases outside the gene matches. The germline CDR1 and CDR2 sequences are GTSNPN and SVGIG (reference sequence). CDR3 nucleotides: TGTGCCTGGAGCCGACGGGACAGGGAGGAGGTGGAGCAGTACTTC. Translation gives CAWSRRDREEVEQYF.

The V call is TRBV5-1, the J call TRBJ1-4; the D is unclear. Trimming pared 2 bases from V and 7 bases from J, leaving 9 bases between. This CDR3 is built from 13 residues. Germline CDR1 and CDR2: SGHRS and YFSETQ. Written as DNA, the CDR3 is TGCGCCAGCAGCTTCGGCGTGACTGAAAAACTGTTTTTT. It translates to CASSFGVTEKLFF.

This clone was found a few times. The gene calls are TRBV10-3 and TRBJ2-1, with D possibly being TRBD2 (5 bases). The length of the CDR3 is 11 residues. Per germline, CDR1 ENHRY and CDR2 SYGVKD. With 11 bases removed from V and 9 bases from J, the gap between germline ends came to 14 bases. CDR3 bases: TGTGCCGCTTCCCCAGCGGCTGAGCAGTTCTTC. This translates into CAASPAAEQFF.

This chain links TRBV9 with TRBJ2-7; 9 bases map to TRBD1. Germline V lookup: CDR1 SGDLS, CDR2 YYNGEE. Trimming cost V 2 bases and J 5 bases; bases outside gene matches: 8. The CDR3 sequence is 15 residues long. The CDR3 loop is CASSVSGTGFDEQYF. The CDR3 DNA reads as TGTGCCAGCAGCGTCTCCGGGACAGGGTTCGACGAGCAGTACTTC. Drawing the rest from reference TRBV9 and TRBJ2-7, the complete variable domain is DSGVTQTPKHLITATGQRVTLRCSPRSGDLSVYWYQQSLDQGLQFLIQYYNGEERAKGNILERFSAQQFPDLHSELNLSSLELGDSALYFCASSVSGTGFDEQYFGPGTRLTVT.

This CDR3 reads CASSGILDTQYF. CDR3 DNA sequence: TGCGCCAGCAGTGGGATTCTCGATACGCAGTATTTT. This rearrangement joins TRBV10-1 to TRBJ2-3; no firm D call. The CDR3 has 12 amino acids. Germline V CDR1 and CDR2: WNHNN, SYGVQD (reference sequence). V shed 4 bases and J shed 6 bases, with 8 bases lying between them.

This clone was counted a single time. The chain couples TRBV5-1 to TRBJ1-1, with 8 nucleotides matching TRBD1. The V gene end was trimmed by 2 bases and the J gene end by 3 bases; junction bases not matched to a gene: 12. CDR1 and CDR2 (germline): SGHRS, YFSETQ. The CDR3 loop spans 17 amino acids. The CDR3 nucleotides are TGCGCCAGCAGCTTAACGAGAATCAGGGGGCTTGACACTGAAGCTTTCTTT. It codes for CASSLTRIRGLDTEAFF.

The V gene is TRBV11-3, the J gene TRBJ2-3; D perhaps matches TRBD2 (6 bases). Germline CDR1 SGHNT, CDR2 YENEEA. V lost 3 bases to trimming and J lost 3 bases, with 7 bases between them. The CDR3 sequence is 13 residues long. CDR3 sequence reads: CASSLLATDTQYF. The CDR3 coding sequence is TGTGCCAGCAGCTTGCTAGCGACAGATACGCAGTATTTT.

This clone was seen once. The chain employs TRBV29-1 and TRBJ2-7; TRBD2 might be the D (6 bases). From germline, CDR1 is SQVTM and CDR2 ANQGSEA. The CDR3 is 14 residues long. V shed 3 bases and J shed 8 bases, with 20 bases lying between them. The CDR3 DNA sequence: TGCAGCGTTGAGACCGGGACTGTAGCTACGAAGCAGTACTTC. Translation gives CSVETGTVATKQYF.

The V and J genes are TRBV4-1 and TRBJ1-4; 7 positions match TRBD1. The germline V gene has CDR1 MGHRA and CDR2 YSYEKL. The CDR3 is made up of 17 amino acids. V was pared by 1 base and J by 0 bases, with 5 bases of the junction left unmatched. The CDR3 sequence is CASSQVGQMATNEKLFF. In DNA, the CDR3 is TGCGCCAGCAGCCAAGTGGGACAGATGGCAACTAATGAAAAACTGTTTTTT.

This chain links TRBV7-6 with TRBJ1-4; perhaps TRBD1 as D (6 bases). CDR1 is SGHVS and CDR2 is FNYEAQ in the germline V gene. With 5 bases removed from V and 5 bases from J, the gap between germline ends came to 15 bases. The CDR3 is 15 residues long. Here the CDR3 reads CASSVIRGPNEKLFF. CDR3 bases: TGTGCCAGCAGCGTGATACGGGGGCCGAATGAAAAACTGTTTTTT.

The genes are TRBV9 and TRBJ1-5, with 7 bases matching TRBD1. Germline V gene sequence: CDR1 SGDLS, CDR2 YYNGEE. The V gene end was trimmed by 0 bases and the J gene end by 3 bases; junction bases not matched to a gene: 6. The CDR3 sequence is 16 residues long. The CDR3 sequence is CASSVGPTGDNQPQHF. DNA for the CDR3: TGTGCCAGCAGCGTAGGGCCAACAGGGGACAATCAGCCCCAGCATTTT.

In DNA form, the CDR3 reads TGTGCCAGCAGCGAGACAGGGAACACCGGGGAGCTGTTTTTT. This codes for CASSETGNTGELFF. This chain joins TRBV7-3 and TRBJ2-2; a possible D gene is TRBD1 (6 bases). The germline V gene has CDR1 SGHTA and CDR2 FQGTGA. Trimming removed 5 bases from V and 1 base from J, with 8 bases in between. There are 14 residues in the CDR3. The complete variable domain, with remaining parts taken from reference TRBV7-3 and TRBJ2-2, reads GAGVSQTPSNKVTEKGKYVELRCDPISGHTALYWYRQSLGQGPEFLIYFQGTGAADDSGLPNDRFFAVRPEGSVSTLKIQRTERGDSAVYLCASSETGNTGELFFGEGSRLTVL.

This chain links TRBV28 with TRBJ2-5; 7 bases map to TRBD1. V was pared by 6 bases and J by 1 base, with 14 bases of the junction left unmatched. The CDR3 covers 17 residues. Germline V gene sequence: CDR1 MDHEN, CDR2 SYDVKM. Here the CDR3 DNA reads TGTGCCAGCAGAGTACAAAGGGGGCGGCGGCTCCAAGAGACCCAGTACTTC. Translating it yields CASRVQRGRRLQETQYF.

The rearrangement joins TRBV15 to TRBJ2-1; 12 bases map to TRBD2. The V and J ends lost 0 bases and 15 bases, in that order; junction bases with no gene match: 12. Germline assignment: CDR1 LNHNV and CDR2 YYDKDF (reference sequence). This CDR3 is 16 amino acids long. CDR3 in amino acids: CATSRDKTSGSPRPFF. The CDR3 DNA sequence: TGTGCCACCAGCAGAGATAAGACTAGCGGGAGTCCCCGACCGTTCTTC.

This clone was detected only a few times. The chain is built from TRBV10-3 and TRBJ2-1; tentative D call: TRBD2 (5 bases). The CDR3 sequence is 12 residues long. Germline loops: CDR1 ENHRY, CDR2 SYGVKD. The V end was cut by 6 bases, the J end by 10 bases, with 13 bases between. In DNA, the CDR3 is TGTGCCATCAGCGATTCTAGCATAGAGCAGTTCTTC. Its protein is CAISDSSIEQFF.

The chain is built from TRBV9 and TRBJ2-2; D unclear. CDR1 and CDR2 from the germline V gene are SGDLS and YYNGEE. V lost 0 bases to trimming and J lost 7 bases, with 1 base between them. CDR3 size: 11 residues. In DNA, the CDR3 is TGTGCCAGCAGCGTAGGCGGGGAGCTGTTTTTT. It translates to CASSVGGELFF. Full variable domain (outside the CDR3, taken from reference TRBV9 and TRBJ2-2): DSGVTQTPKHLITATGQRVTLRCSPRSGDLSVYWYQQSLDQGLQFLIQYYNGEERAKGNILERFSAQQFPDLHSELNLSSLELGDSALYFCASSVGGELFFGEGSRLTVL.

V usage is TRBV5-1 and J usage is TRBJ1-5, with a weak D call TRBD1 (6 bases). From germline, CDR1 is SGHRS and CDR2 YFSETQ. Deletions cut 4 bases from V and 7 bases from J, with 12 bases between. The CDR3 is 13 amino acids. CDR3 bases: TGCGCCAGCAGCCGGGGGGGCGAACAGCCCCAGCATTTT. It yields the protein CASSRGGEQPQHF.

This chain connects TRBV4-1 to TRBJ2-5; no clear D. The CDR3 loop spans 15 amino acids. Trimming shortened V by 4 bases and J by 2 bases, and 14 bases separated the two germline ends. The V gene's germline CDR1 is MGHRA and CDR2 YSYEKL. The CDR3 nucleotides are TGCGCCAGCAGCCTCATGGGTGGGTTTCAAGAGACCCAGTACTTC. Translation: CASSLMGGFQETQYF.

The V gene is TRBV6-1, the J gene TRBJ1-1; D is ambiguous. The CDR3 runs 13 residues. Germline V CDR1 and CDR2: MNHNS, SASEGT. The V and J ends lost 4 bases and 4 bases respectively, with 10 bases between them. The DNA of the CDR3 is TGTGCCAGCAGTGGGAATATGTTCACTGAAGCTTTCTTT. As protein: CASSGNMFTEAFF.

J is TRBJ1-5 and V is TRBV28; 7 nucleotides agree with TRBD1. CDR3 length: 16 amino acids. V lost 2 bases to trimming and J lost 3 bases; unmatched junction nucleotides: 7. CDR1 and CDR2 (germline): MDHEN, SYDVKM. CDR3 amino acids: CASSLVGGGLNQPQHF. CDR3 nucleotides: TGTGCCAGCAGTTTAGTTGGAGGGGGCCTCAATCAGCCCCAGCATTTT.

This chain joins TRBV7-8 and TRBJ1-2; 11 bases align to TRBD1. CDR3 length: 15 residues. The trim removed 2 bases at V and 7 bases at J, leaving 6 bases unmatched. CDR1 is SGHVS, CDR2 FQNEAQ, per germline. CDR3 DNA: TGTGCCAGCAGCTTAATGGACAGGGGGCTGGGTGGCTACACCTTC. Encoded protein: CASSLMDRGLGGYTF.

The rearrangement uses TRBV5-1 and TRBJ2-6, with TRBD1 as a possible D gene (5 bases). There are 14 residues in the CDR3. Germline values: CDR1 SGHRS, CDR2 YFSETQ. V shed 2 bases and J shed 2 bases, with 5 bases lying between them. For the CDR3, the DNA is TGCGCCAGCAGCTTAGGGGCTGGGGCCAACGTCCTGACTTTC. Amino acids: CASSLGAGANVLTF.